This T cell receptor (beta chain) was retrieved from a study of CD4 T cells in relation to SARS-CoV-2 and coronaviruses. This table comes from immunoSEQ multiplex PCR, and its TCRdb copy is limited to in-frame clones, with some not included. This sample has roughly 63,000 clones, with over 90% found just once. The unexposed donors gave CD4+ T cells in about 2010-2019, prior to COVID-19. In germline, CDR1 is SGHRS, CDR2 YFSETQ. V lost 0 bases and J 8 bases, leaving 12 bases between the germline ends. There are 15 residues in the CDR3. Sample: naive CD4+ T cells from PBMCs. The subset here: naive CD4+ T cells isolated by negative enrichment. The rearrangement uses TRBV5-1 and TRBJ1-6; D is undetermined. The TCR was taken from a human donor in good health. CDR3 in DNA: TGCGCCAGCAGCTTGGCGGGAGTCAGGTATTCACCCCTCCACTTT. It yields the protein CASSLAGVRYSPLHF.